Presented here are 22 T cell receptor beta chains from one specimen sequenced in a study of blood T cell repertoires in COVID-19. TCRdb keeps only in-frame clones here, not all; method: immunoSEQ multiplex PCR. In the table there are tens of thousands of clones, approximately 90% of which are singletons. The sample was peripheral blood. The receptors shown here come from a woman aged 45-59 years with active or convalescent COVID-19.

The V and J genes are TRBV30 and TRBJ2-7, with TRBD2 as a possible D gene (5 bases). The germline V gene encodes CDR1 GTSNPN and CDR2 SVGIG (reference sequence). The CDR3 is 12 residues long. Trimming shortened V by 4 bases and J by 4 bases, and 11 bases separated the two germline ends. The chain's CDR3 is CAWKEGGYEQYF. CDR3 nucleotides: TGTGCCTGGAAAGAGGGTGGATACGAGCAGTACTTC.

The CDR3 DNA reads TGCGCCAGCAGCCAAGGGAGTAGTAGCGGGGGCTACTACGAGCAGTACTTC. Protein product: CASSQGSSSGGYYEQYF. The genes are TRBV4-3 and TRBJ2-7; 9 bases map to TRBD2. The CDR3 is 17 residues long. With V trimmed by 1 base and J by 3 bases, 10 bases remained unmatched. Germline V gives CDR1 LGHNA, CDR2 YSLEER.

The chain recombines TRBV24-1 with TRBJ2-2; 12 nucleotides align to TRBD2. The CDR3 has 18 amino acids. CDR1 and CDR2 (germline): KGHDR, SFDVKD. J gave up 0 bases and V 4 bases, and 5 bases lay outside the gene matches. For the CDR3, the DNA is TGTGCCACCAGTGACTCGGGACTAGCGGGTGCGAACACCGGGGAGCTGTTTTTT. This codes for CATSDSGLAGANTGELFF.

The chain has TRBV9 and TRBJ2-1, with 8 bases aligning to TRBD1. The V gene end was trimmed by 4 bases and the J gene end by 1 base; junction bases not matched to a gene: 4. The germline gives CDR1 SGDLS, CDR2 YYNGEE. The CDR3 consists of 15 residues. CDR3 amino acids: CASSIGQGSYNEQFF. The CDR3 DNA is TGTGCCAGCAGCATCGGACAGGGTTCCTACAATGAGCAGTTCTTC.

The CDR3 is CASSLEQGAIYGYTF. CDR3 nucleotide sequence: TGTGCCAGCAGCTTAGAGCAGGGGGCAATCTATGGCTACACCTTC. This sequence joins TRBV5-6 and TRBJ1-2, with 8 bases lining up with TRBD1. The CDR3 loop spans 15 amino acids. Per the germline V gene, CDR1 is SGHDT and CDR2 is YYEEEE. Trimming took 2 bases from V and 4 from J; bases not matched to a gene: 7.

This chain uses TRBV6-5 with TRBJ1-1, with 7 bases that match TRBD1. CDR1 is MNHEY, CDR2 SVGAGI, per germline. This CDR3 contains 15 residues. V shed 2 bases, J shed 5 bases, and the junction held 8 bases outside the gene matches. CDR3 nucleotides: TGTGCCAGCAGTTACAGTATTCAGGGGGAAACTGAAGCTTTCTTT. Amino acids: CASSYSIQGETEAFF.

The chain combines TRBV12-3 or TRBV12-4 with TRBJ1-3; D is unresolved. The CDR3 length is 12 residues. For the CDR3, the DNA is TGTGCAACGTCTAGCTCTGGAAACACCATATATTTT. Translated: CATSSSGNTIYF.

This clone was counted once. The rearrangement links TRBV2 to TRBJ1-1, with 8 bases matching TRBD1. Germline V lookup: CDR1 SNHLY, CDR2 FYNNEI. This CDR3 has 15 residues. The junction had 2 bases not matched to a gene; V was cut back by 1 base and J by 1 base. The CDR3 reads CASSEVTGGNTEAFF. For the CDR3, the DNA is TGTGCCAGCAGTGAAGTTACAGGGGGGAACACTGAAGCTTTCTTT.

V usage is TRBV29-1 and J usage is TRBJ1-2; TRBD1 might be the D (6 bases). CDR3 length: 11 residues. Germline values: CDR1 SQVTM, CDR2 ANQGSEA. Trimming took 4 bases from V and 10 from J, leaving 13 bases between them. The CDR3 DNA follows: TGCAGCGTTGCGGACAGTGTTGACTACACCTTC. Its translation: CSVADSVDYTF.

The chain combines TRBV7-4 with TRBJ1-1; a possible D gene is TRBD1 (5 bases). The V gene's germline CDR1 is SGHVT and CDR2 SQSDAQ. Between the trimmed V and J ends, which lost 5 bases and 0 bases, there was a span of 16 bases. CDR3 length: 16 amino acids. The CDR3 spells CASSAQPPGVNTEAFF. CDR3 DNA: TGTGCCAGCAGCGCCCAGCCGCCGGGGGTGAACACTGAAGCTTTCTTT.

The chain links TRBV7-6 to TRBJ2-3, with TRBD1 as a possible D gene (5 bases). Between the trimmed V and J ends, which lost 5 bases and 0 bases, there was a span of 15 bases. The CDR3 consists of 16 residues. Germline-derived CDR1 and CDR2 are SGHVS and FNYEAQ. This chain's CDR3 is CASSLLSTGSTDTQYF. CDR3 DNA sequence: TGTGCCAGCAGCCTTCTAAGCACAGGTAGCACAGATACGCAGTATTTT.

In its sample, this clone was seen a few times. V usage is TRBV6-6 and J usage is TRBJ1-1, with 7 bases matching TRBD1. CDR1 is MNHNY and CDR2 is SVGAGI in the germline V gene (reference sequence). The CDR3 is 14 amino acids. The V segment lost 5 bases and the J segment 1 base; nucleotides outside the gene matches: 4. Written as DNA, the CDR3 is TGTGCCAGCAGTAAGGGGACAGCGAACACTGAAGCTTTCTTT. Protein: CASSKGTANTEAFF.

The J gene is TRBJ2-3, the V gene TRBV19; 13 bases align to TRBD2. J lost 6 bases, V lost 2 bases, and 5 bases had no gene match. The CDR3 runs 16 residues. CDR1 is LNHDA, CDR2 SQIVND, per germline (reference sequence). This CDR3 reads CASSIRLAGGLDTQYF. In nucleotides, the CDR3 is TGTGCCAGTAGTATAAGACTAGCGGGGGGACTGGATACGCAGTATTTT.

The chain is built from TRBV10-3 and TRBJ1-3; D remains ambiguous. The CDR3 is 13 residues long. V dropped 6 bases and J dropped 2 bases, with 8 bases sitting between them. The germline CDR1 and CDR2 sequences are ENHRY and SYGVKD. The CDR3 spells CAIRVSAGNTIYF. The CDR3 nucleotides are TGTGCCATCAGGGTTAGCGCTGGAAACACCATATATTTT.

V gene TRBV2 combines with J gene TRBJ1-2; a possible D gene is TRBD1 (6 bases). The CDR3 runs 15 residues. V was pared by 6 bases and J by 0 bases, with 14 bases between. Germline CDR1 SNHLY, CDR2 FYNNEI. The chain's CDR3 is CASRPTGSSNYGYTF. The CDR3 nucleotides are TGTGCCAGCAGACCGACAGGAAGCTCTAACTATGGCTACACCTTC.

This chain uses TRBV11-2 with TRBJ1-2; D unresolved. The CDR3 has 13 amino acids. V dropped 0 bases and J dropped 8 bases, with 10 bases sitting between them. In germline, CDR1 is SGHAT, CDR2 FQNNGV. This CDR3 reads CASSLDISQGYTF. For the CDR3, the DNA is TGTGCCAGCAGCTTAGATATCAGTCAAGGCTACACCTTC.

CDR3 sequence (DNA): TGTGCCAGCAGCTTAGCCGGGTTCACAGATACGCAGTATTTT. Translating it yields CASSLAGFTDTQYF. The chain has TRBV7-8 and TRBJ2-3; D is unclear. The V gene's germline CDR1 is SGHVS and CDR2 FQNEAQ. Trimming left V 0 bases short and J 2 bases short, with 6 bases between. This CDR3 has 14 amino acids.

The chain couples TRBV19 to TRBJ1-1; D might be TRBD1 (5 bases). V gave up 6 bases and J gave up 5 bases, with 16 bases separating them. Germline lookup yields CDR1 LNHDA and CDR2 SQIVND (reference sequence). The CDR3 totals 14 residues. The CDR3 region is CASRPLGGETEAFF. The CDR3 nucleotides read TGTGCCAGTAGGCCACTCGGGGGGGAGACTGAAGCTTTCTTT.

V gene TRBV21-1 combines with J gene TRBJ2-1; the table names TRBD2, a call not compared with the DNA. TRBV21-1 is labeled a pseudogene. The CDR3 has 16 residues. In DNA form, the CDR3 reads TGTGCCAGCGTATCGCCCCTAGCGGGGGGGTCTGATGAGCAGTTCTTC. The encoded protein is CASVSPLAGGSDEQFF.

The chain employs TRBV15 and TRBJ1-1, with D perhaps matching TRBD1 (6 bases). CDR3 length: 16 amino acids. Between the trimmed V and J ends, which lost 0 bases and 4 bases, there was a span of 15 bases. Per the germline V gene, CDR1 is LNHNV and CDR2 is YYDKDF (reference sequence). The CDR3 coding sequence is TGTGCCACCAGCAGAGATCGTTTGGGGGGGGCCACTGAAGCTTTCTTT. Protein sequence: CATSRDRLGGATEAFF.

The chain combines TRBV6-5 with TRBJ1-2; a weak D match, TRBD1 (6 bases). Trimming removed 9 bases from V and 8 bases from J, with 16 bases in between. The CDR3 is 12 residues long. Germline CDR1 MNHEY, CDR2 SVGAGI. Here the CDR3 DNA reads TGTGCCAGTCGGGTAGGGGGGGAAGGCTACACCTTC. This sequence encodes CASRVGGEGYTF.

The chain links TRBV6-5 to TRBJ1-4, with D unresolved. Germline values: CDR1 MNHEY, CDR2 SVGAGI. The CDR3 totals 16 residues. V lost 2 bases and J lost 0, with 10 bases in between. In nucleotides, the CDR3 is TGTGCCAGCAGTTACCCCCCGGGGACAACTAATGAAAAACTGTTTTTT. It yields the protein CASSYPPGTTNEKLFF.